Listed here are 32 T cell receptor beta chains from one sample, sequenced in a study of CD8 T cells in Susac syndrome. A quantity of about 0.5 to 1 ug RNA underwent reverse transcription using random hexamers. One entry per CDR3 protein results from TCRdb running MiXCR on the immunoSEQ multiplex PCR reads. The sample records about 190,000 distinct CDR3 sequences, nearly 97% being singletons. Sequenced material: CD4+ T cells from PBMCs. The receptors were sampled from a human donor with Susac syndrome.

Notes on this clonotype: An end of the junction differs from the germline gene, which may be a read error. The chain joins TRBV2 to TRBJ2-3, with 7 bases fitting TRBD1. This CDR3 has 11 amino acids. CDR1 SNHLY and CDR2 FYNNEI come from the germline V gene. The CDR3 DNA reads TGTGCCAGCAGCGGGGACAGCCCCCGGGTATTT. This gives the protein CASSGDSPRVF.

The V and J genes are TRBV29-1 and TRBJ1-5; 7 bases fit TRBD1. V lost 7 bases, J lost 7 bases, and 10 bases stayed unmatched. This CDR3 has 13 amino acids. CDR1 is SQVTM and CDR2 is ANQGSEA in the germline V gene. CDR3 nucleotide sequence: TGCAGCGCGAAACAGGGGTGGGACCAGCCCCAGCATTTT. Protein product: CSAKQGWDQPQHF.

The chain recombines TRBV5-4 with TRBJ2-7; 9 bases are a match to TRBD1. V shed 1 base and J 6 bases; nucleotides not matched to a gene: 14. Looked up from germline, CDR1 is SGHNT and CDR2 is YYREEE (reference sequence). This CDR3 is built from 17 residues. DNA of the CDR3: TGTGCCAGCAGCTTGCTGCGGTTTGGGGACAGGGCCCTCGAGCAGTACTTC. This translates into CASSLLRFGDRALEQYF.

The DNA for the CDR3 is TGCGCCAGCAGCCAATTGTGGCTGGCCAAAAACATTCAGTACTTC. Protein: CASSQLWLAKNIQYF. V usage is TRBV4-1 and J usage is TRBJ2-4; D is unresolved. Germline-derived CDR1 and CDR2 are MGHRA and YSYEKL. Trimming took 2 bases from V and 1 from J, leaving 9 bases between them. The CDR3 contains 15 residues.

This chain joins TRBV14 and TRBJ1-2, with D tentatively TRBD1 (5 bases). The germline gives CDR1 SGHDN, CDR2 FVKESK. The V gene lost 1 base and the J gene lost 4 bases, with 10 bases spanning the gap. The CDR3 contains 14 residues. In DNA form, the CDR3 reads TGTGCCAGCAGCCAAGTCGGGACCCCCTATGGCTACACCTTC. Its translation: CASSQVGTPYGYTF.

This sequence joins TRBV18 and TRBJ1-1; TRBD1 matches 9 bases. The V gene end was trimmed by 0 bases and the J gene end by 0 bases; junction bases not matched to a gene: 5. The CDR3 sequence is 17 residues long. Germline V gene lookup returns CDR1 KGHSH and CDR2 LQKENI. CDR3 sequence reads: CASSPPGTGPMNTEAFF. CDR3 bases: TGTGCCAGCTCACCACCGGGGACAGGGCCTATGAACACTGAAGCTTTCTTT.

This clonotype was detected once. The chain is built from TRBV6-1 and TRBJ2-1, with D perhaps matching TRBD2 (5 bases). Germline V gene sequence: CDR1 MNHNS, CDR2 SASEGT. CDR3 length: 17 amino acids. V lost 2 bases, J lost 4 bases, and 18 bases lay in between. The CDR3 region is CASSETWTSTLYNEQFF. DNA of the CDR3: TGTGCCAGCAGTGAAACTTGGACTTCTACGCTATACAATGAGCAGTTCTTC.

The rearrangement links TRBV20-1 to TRBJ2-5, with 7 bases matching TRBD2. Germline V gene sequence: CDR1 DFQATT, CDR2 SNEGSKA (reference sequence). With V trimmed by 1 base and J by 2 bases, 7 bases remained unmatched. This CDR3 has 15 residues. In nucleotides, the CDR3 is TGCAGTGCTAGAGCAGATGTGGGGGGGCAAGAGACCCAGTACTTC. Its translation is CSARADVGGQETQYF.

J is TRBJ1-6 and V is TRBV12-3 or TRBV12-4; weak D call: TRBD1 (5 bases). This CDR3 contains 15 residues. V was cut by 5 bases and J by 8 bases, with 16 bases left in between. The CDR3 DNA sequence: TGTGCCAGCAGTCCTCAATTAGGCAGGGATTCACCCCTCCACTTT. Its protein is CASSPQLGRDSPLHF.

J is TRBJ1-2 and V is TRBV5-1, with TRBD1 matching 12 bases. Germline lookup yields CDR1 SGHRS and CDR2 YFSETQ. CDR3 length: 15 residues. V shed 0 bases and J 7 bases; nucleotides not matched to a gene: 4. The CDR3 region has the DNA TGCGCCAGCAGCTTGGGGGGACAGGGGGCTACTGGCTACACCTTC. Translated, it gives CASSLGGQGATGYTF.

This chain uses TRBV9 with TRBJ1-6; TRBD1 matches at 7 bases. This CDR3 region has 14 residues. From germline, CDR1 is SGDLS and CDR2 YYNGEE. Losses at the gene ends were 3 bases for V and 10 bases for J; bases not matched to a gene: 7. DNA of the CDR3: TGTGCCAGCAGCGCCAAGACAGGGCAATCACCCCTCCACTTT. Protein: CASSAKTGQSPLHF.

This clonotype was counted a single time. The chain carries TRBV6-2 or TRBV6-3 and TRBJ2-4; D remains ambiguous. Per the germline V gene, CDR1 is MNHEY and CDR2 is SVGEGT. V gave up 5 bases and J gave up 4 bases, with 3 bases separating them. CDR3 length: 11 residues. The CDR3 spells CASSPKNIQYF. The CDR3 DNA follows: TGTGCCAGCAGTCCAAAAAACATTCAGTACTTC.

V usage is TRBV5-1 and J usage is TRBJ2-3; D gene uncertain. V lost 0 bases to trimming and J lost 2 bases, with 10 bases between them. The CDR3 contains 15 residues. The germline CDR1 and CDR2 sequences are SGHRS and YFSETQ. CDR3: CASSLDSPDTDTQYF. The DNA of the CDR3 is TGCGCCAGCAGCTTGGACAGCCCCGACACAGATACGCAGTATTTT.

The chain has TRBV11-1 and TRBJ2-5; 10 bases agree with TRBD2. CDR1 is SGHAT, CDR2 FQDESV, per germline (reference sequence). The CDR3 runs to 16 residues. V was pared by 4 bases and J by 2 bases, with 7 bases of the junction left unmatched. CDR3 region: CASSYPGLADQETQYF. In DNA, the CDR3 is TGTGCCAGCAGCTACCCCGGACTAGCGGATCAAGAGACCCAGTACTTC.

The chain is built from TRBV30 and TRBJ2-1; D ambiguous. Trimming took off 2 bases at V and 3 bases at J, with 11 bases between the two ends. The V gene's germline CDR1 is GTSNPN and CDR2 SVGIG (reference sequence). CDR3 length: 14 amino acids. CDR3 sequence (DNA): TGTGCCTGGAGTATAGGTGGGGACTACAATGAGCAGTTCTTC. Its translation is CAWSIGGDYNEQFF.

The chain is built from TRBV20-1 and TRBJ1-6; the match to TRBD1 covers 8 bases. Germline values: CDR1 DFQATT, CDR2 SNEGSKA (reference sequence). V was pared by 3 bases and J by 5 bases, with 9 bases of the junction left unmatched. The CDR3 spans 16 residues. CDR3 residues: CSARPAGQVDNSPLHF. The CDR3 nucleotides read TGCAGTGCTAGGCCTGCGGGACAGGTCGATAATTCACCCCTCCACTTT.

V is TRBV5-4 and J is TRBJ2-2, with TRBD2 as a possible D gene (5 bases). Germline V CDR1 and CDR2: SGHNT, YYREEE (reference sequence). The length of the CDR3 is 16 residues. Trimming removed 1 base from V and 2 bases from J, with 12 bases in between. The CDR3, as DNA: TGTGCCAGCAGCTTGTGGAGGATCAGAAACACCGGGGAGCTGTTTTTT. Its translation: CASSLWRIRNTGELFF.

The J gene is TRBJ2-1, the V gene TRBV7-2; 10 bases are shared with TRBD2. The ends lost 4 bases at V and 3 bases at J; junction bases unmatched: 9. Per germline, CDR1 SGHTA and CDR2 FQGNSA. The CDR3 consists of 17 residues. The CDR3 region has the DNA TGTGCCAGCAGCTCCCAATCTAGCGGGGGCCGCTACAATGAGCAGTTCTTC. Protein sequence: CASSSQSSGGRYNEQFF. The complete variable domain, with remaining parts taken from reference TRBV7-2 and TRBJ2-1, reads GAGVSQSPSNKVTEKGKDVELRCDPISGHTALYWYRQSLGQGLEFLIYFQGNSAPDKSGLPSDRFSAERTGGSVSTLTIQRTQQEDSAVYLCASSSQSSGGRYNEQFFGPGTRLTVL.

V usage is TRBV5-6 and J usage is TRBJ2-5; D may be TRBD2 (6 bases). Trimming took off 4 bases at V and 5 bases at J, with 18 bases between the two ends. Germline V gene data show CDR1 as SGHDT and CDR2 as YYEEEE. The CDR3 sequence is 15 residues long. This CDR3 reads CASSPATPGVETQYF. DNA for the CDR3: TGTGCCAGCAGCCCCGCTACCCCGGGGGTTGAGACCCAGTACTTC. The entire variable domain, with the rest obtained from reference TRBV5-6 and TRBJ2-5, is as follows: DAGVTQSPTHLIKTRGQQVTLRCSPKSGHDTVSWYQQALGQGPQFIFQYYEEEERQRGNFPDRFSGHQFPNYSSELNVNALLLGDSALYLCASSPATPGVETQYFGPGTRLLVL.

The rearrangement links TRBV6-5 to TRBJ2-1, with 7 bases fitting TRBD2. V was clipped by 8 bases and J by 7 bases; unmatched bases: 5. Germline V lookup: CDR1 MNHEY, CDR2 SVGAGI. The CDR3 runs to 12 residues. Here the CDR3 DNA reads TGTGCCAGCTGGGGGGGACTTAATGAGCAGTTCTTC. Translation: CASWGGLNEQFF.

This chain links TRBV9 with TRBJ2-5, with 8 bases fitting TRBD2. CDR3 length equals 16 residues. Losses at the gene ends were 3 bases for V and 7 bases for J; bases not matched to a gene: 14. Germline V gene lookup returns CDR1 SGDLS and CDR2 YYNGEE. CDR3 in amino acids: CASSANSGLGLVTQYF. In nucleotides, the CDR3 is TGTGCCAGCAGCGCGAACTCGGGACTAGGCCTGGTGACCCAGTACTTC.

CDR3 amino acids: CAWRVLAGGPYNEQFF. In DNA form, the CDR3 reads TGTGCCTGGAGGGTCCTAGCGGGGGGGCCCTACAATGAGCAGTTCTTC. V usage is TRBV30 and J usage is TRBJ2-1, with 12 bases that match TRBD2. V dropped 3 bases and J dropped 2; count of bases not matched to a gene: 5. From germline, CDR1 is GTSNPN and CDR2 SVGIG (reference sequence). The CDR3 contains 16 residues. Full variable domain (remainder filled in from reference TRBV30 and TRBJ2-1): SQTIHQWPATLVQPVGSPLSLECTVEGTSNPNLYWYRQAAGRGLQLLFYSVGIGQISSEVPQNLSASRPQDRQFILSSKKLLLSDSGFYLCAWRVLAGGPYNEQFFGPGTRLTVL.

The chain combines TRBV5-6 with TRBJ1-3; D is undetermined. V shed 0 bases and J shed 4 bases, with 11 bases lying between them. CDR3 length equals 15 residues. The germline V gene has CDR1 SGHDT and CDR2 YYEEEE. In DNA, the CDR3 is TGTGCCAGCAGCTTGGCCCAGTCTACCGGAAACACCATATATTTT. Translated, it gives CASSLAQSTGNTIYF.

V usage is TRBV20-1 and J usage is TRBJ2-5; TRBD2 might be the D (6 bases). Per the germline V gene, CDR1 is DFQATT and CDR2 is SNEGSKA (reference sequence). Trimming stripped 4 bases from V and 4 bases from J, with 10 bases between. The CDR3 spans 12 residues. The chain's CDR3 is CSAKGRLETQYF. DNA for the CDR3: TGCAGTGCTAAGGGGAGGTTAGAGACCCAGTACTTC.

This clonotype was seen a single time. This chain links TRBV28 with TRBJ2-3, with 7 positions matching TRBD2. Germline V gene lookup returns CDR1 MDHEN and CDR2 SYDVKM. This CDR3 is 16 amino acids long. The V gene end was trimmed by 1 base and the J gene end by 0 bases; junction bases not matched to a gene: 4. Here the CDR3 DNA reads TGTGCCAGCAGTTTATACGGTAGCGGGAGCACAGATACGCAGTATTTT. It is translated as CASSLYGSGSTDTQYF.

The rearrangement uses TRBV6-5 and TRBJ2-5; unclear D gene. The CDR3 is 14 residues long. Trimming shortened V by 0 bases and J by 1 base, and 6 bases separated the two germline ends. The germline V gene encodes CDR1 MNHEY and CDR2 SVGAGI. The CDR3 nucleotides are TGTGCCAGCAGTTACTCGAGCCTCCAAGAGACCCAGTACTTC. This gives the protein CASSYSSLQETQYF.

Only one count was recorded for this clonotype. This chain joins TRBV27 and TRBJ1-6; D unclear. This CDR3 region has 14 residues. V was pared by 2 bases and J by 8 bases, with 10 bases between. Germline V gene sequence: CDR1 MNHEY, CDR2 SMNVEV (reference sequence). The CDR3 region is CASSLGERDSPLHF. CDR3 DNA: TGTGCCAGCAGTTTAGGAGAACGGGATTCACCCCTCCACTTT.

In its sample, this clonotype was seen once. This chain uses TRBV5-6 with TRBJ1-5; D not resolved. The germline gives CDR1 SGHDT, CDR2 YYEEEE. Trimming took 0 bases from V and 0 from J, leaving 7 bases between them. CDR3 length: 15 residues. DNA for the CDR3: TGTGCCAGCAGCTTGGCCGACCGTAGCAATCAGCCCCAGCATTTT. It yields the protein CASSLADRSNQPQHF.

CDR3 DNA: TGCGCCAGCAGCTTGGGGTCTAGCGGGGTTCTGGAGCAGTACTTC. It is translated as CASSLGSSGVLEQYF. The J gene is TRBJ2-7, the V gene TRBV5-1; 9 bases align to TRBD2. Losses at the gene ends were 0 bases for V and 7 bases for J; bases not matched to a gene: 8. The germline gives CDR1 SGHRS, CDR2 YFSETQ. The CDR3 totals 15 residues.

The gene calls are TRBV5-1 and TRBJ1-1; D is uncertain. CDR1 SGHRS and CDR2 YFSETQ come from the germline V gene. Trimming took off 3 bases at V and 0 bases at J, with 9 bases between the two ends. The CDR3 length is 14 residues. The CDR3 reads CASSSQVMNTEAFF. CDR3 DNA: TGCGCCAGCAGCTCCCAAGTTATGAACACTGAAGCTTTCTTT.

The V and J genes are TRBV6-5 and TRBJ1-2; 9 positions match TRBD1. The CDR3 is made up of 13 amino acids. The germline CDR1 and CDR2 sequences are MNHEY and SVGAGI. The V gene end was trimmed by 8 bases and the J gene end by 7 bases; junction bases not matched to a gene: 8. The DNA for the CDR3 is TGTGCCAGCGGACAGGGGCTAGTTTCTGGCTACACCTTC. Protein sequence: CASGQGLVSGYTF.

The chain joins TRBV5-4 to TRBJ2-1, with 9 bases that match TRBD1. CDR3 length equals 13 residues. The V gene's germline CDR1 is SGHNT and CDR2 YYREEE (reference sequence). Trimming cost V 5 bases and J 8 bases; bases outside gene matches: 5. CDR3 DNA sequence: TGTGCCAGCAGTTGGACAGGGGAGGATGAGCAGTTCTTC. The encoded protein is CASSWTGEDEQFF.